These T cell receptor beta chains were read from a single sample in a study of PD-1 blockade in classical Hodgkin lymphoma. Method: immunoSEQ multiplex PCR; TCRdb's copy keeps in-frame clones and lacks some. The table has about 16,000 clones, roughly 65% seen once. The starting material was peripheral blood mononuclear cells (PBMCs), obtained before the fourth cycle of nivolumab. These receptors all come from a human donor with classical Hodgkin lymphoma. CDR3s include the opening cysteine and the closing phenylalanine or tryptophan. The D gene is left open where the match is weak. Clone size is not always given. Where it is, it says once, few, many or a class for expanded clones.

TRBJ2-5 TRBV5-4 . TRBD1 TGTGCCAGCAGCTTGGGAATGGGACAGATGCAAGAGACCCAGTACTTC CASSLGMGQMQETQYF
TRBJ2-5 TRBV13 . . TGTGCCAGCAGCTTAGGGGGCACACCGGAGACCCAGTACTTC CASSLGGTPETQYF
TRBJ2-2 TRBV19 large . TGTGCCAGTAGTTCCGGGGCGACCGGGGAGCTGTTTTTT CASSSGATGELFF
TRBJ2-7 TRBV7-2 . TRBD2 TGTGCCAGCAGCTCCCCTCGGGGACTACCTAGGGGCGAGCAGTACTTC CASSSPRGLPRGEQYF
TRBJ1-5 TRBV19 . . TGTGCCACCACATTGGGGGGCTCGGGCAATCAGCCCCAGCATTTT CATTLGGSGNQPQHF
TRBJ2-3 TRBV6-5 . TRBD2 TGTGCCAGCTCGAGGTCGGCTAGCGGGAGAGATACGCAGTATTTT CASSRSASGRDTQYF
TRBJ2-1 TRBV5-5 . . TGTGCCAGCAGCCTTTTAAGGGTTCTGAACGAGCAGTTCTTC CASSLLRVLNEQFF
TRBJ1-1 TRBV27 . . TGTGCCAGCAGAATAGCAGTTATGAACACTGAAGCTTTCTTT CASRIAVMNTEAFF
TRBJ2-3 TRBV28 . TRBD2 TGTGCCAGCAGTCGCAGGACTAGCGGCACAGATACGCAGTATTTT CASSRRTSGTDTQYF
TRBJ2-3 TRBV30 . TRBD2 TGTGCCTGGAGTGTAGGCCTAGCGGCAGATACGCAGTATTTT CAWSVGLAADTQYF
TRBJ1-5 TRBV28 . . TGTGCCAGCAGCCACGGCATATTGAGTGTCAATCAGCCCCAGCATTTT CASSHGILSVNQPQHF
TRBJ1-4 TRBV9 . TRBD1 TGTGCCAGCAGCATCGGACAGGGAACTAATGAAAAACTGTTTTTT CASSIGQGTNEKLFF
TRBJ2-1 TRBV11-2 . . TGTGCCAGCACACCAAAGTACAATGAGCAGTTCTTC CASTPKYNEQFF
TRBJ1-4 TRBV4-1 . TRBD1 TGCGCCAGCGGCCAGGGCCCGGGACAGATCAATGAAAAACTGTTTTTT CASGQGPGQINEKLFF
TRBJ1-2 TRBV27 once . TGTGCCAGCAGTTTATCGTTGCCAGGTTTAGCTAACTATGGCTACACCTTC CASSLSLPGLANYGYTF
TRBJ2-7 TRBV7-8 . . TGTGCCAGCAGCAAGACCGCCGCAGCCACCTACGAGCAGTACTTC CASSKTAAATYEQYF
TRBJ1-4 TRBV4-2 . TRBD1 TGTGCCAGCAGCCACCTAAGGGGACAGGGCACTAATGAAAAACTGTTTTTT CASSHLRGQGTNEKLFF
TRBJ2-7 TRBV21-1 large . TGTGCCAGCAGCCCCCCCCGATCCTTACTGGACCCCTACGAGCAGTACTTC CASSPPRSLLDPYEQYF
TRBJ2-1 TRBV29-1 . . TGCAGCGTTGAAAACGATGAGCAGTTCTTC CSVENDEQFF
TRBJ2-7 TRBV10-2 . . TGCGCCAGCAGTGAGATTGGGCGGAGGGACAGGCAGTACTTC CASSEIGRRDRQYF
TRBJ1-5 TRBV6-1 once . TGTGCCAGCACCCACGGGCTGAATCAGCCCCAGCATTTT CASTHGLNQPQHF
TRBJ2-7 TRBV27 once . TGTGCCAGCAGTTTATCGCGGGACAGCGTAGGCGAGCAGTACTTC CASSLSRDSVGEQYF
TRBJ1-4 TRBV11-2 once . TGTGCCAGCAGCCAACCCCAGGTGGGGCAGGAAAAACTGTTTTTT CASSQPQVGQEKLFF
TRBJ2-5 TRBV10-1 . TRBD2 TGCGCCAGCAGTGAGTCAGGACTAGCGGCCGGGCAAGAGACCCAGTACTTC CASSESGLAAGQETQYF
TRBJ2-7 TRBV28 . . TGTGCCAGCAGTCCGTCGTCGTTGTACGAGCAGTACTTC CASSPSSLYEQYF
TRBJ1-6 TRBV4-1 . TRBD1 TGCGCCAGCAGCCAACCAAAAGCGGACAGGGGGAATTCACCCCTCCACTTT CASSQPKADRGNSPLHF
TRBJ2-2 TRBV4-1 few . TGCGCCAGCAGCCAAGTCCAGGGGAGGAGCACCGGGGAGCTGTTTTTT CASSQVQGRSTGELFF
TRBJ1-4 TRBV13 medium-sized . TGTGCCAGCAGCAAGGAGAGGCGCGAAAAACTGTTTTTT CASSKERREKLFF
TRBJ1-2 TRBV28 . TRBD1 TGTGCCAGCAGAAGGGACAGCTATGGCTACACCTTC CASRRDSYGYTF
TRBJ2-2 TRBV28 . TRBD2 TGTGCCAGCGTCACCGGGACTAGCGTCGGGGAGCTGTTTTTT CASVTGTSVGELFF
TRBJ2-1 TRBV15 few TRBD2 TGTGCCACCAGTCTCTGGGCGGGAGCGGGTAACAATGAGCAGTTCTTC CATSLWAGAGNNEQFF
TRBJ2-1 TRBV28 medium-sized . TGTGCCAGCAGACTCAATATCGGGGATGAGCAGTTCTTC CASRLNIGDEQFF
TRBJ1-1 TRBV5-1 few . TGCGCCAGCAGCTTGAGAGGGGGGGACACTGAAGCTTTCTTT CASSLRGGDTEAFF
TRBJ2-3 TRBV7-6 . . TGTGCCAGCAGCTTCTCCACAGATACGCAGTATTTT CASSFSTDTQYF
TRBJ2-4 TRBV5-1 . TRBD1 TGCGCCAGCAGCTCCCGGGACAGGGGAAACATTCAGTACTTC CASSSRDRGNIQYF
TRBJ2-7 TRBV11-2 few . TGTGCCAGCAGCTTTGGGACTTCCTACGAGCAGTACTTC CASSFGTSYEQYF
TRBJ2-1 TRBV5-4 . TRBD2 TGTGCCAGCAGCTTGGCCCTAGCGGGAGGATACAATGAGCAGTTCTTC CASSLALAGGYNEQFF
TRBJ2-1 TRBV11-3 . . TGTGCCAGCAGTTCTCGGGGTTCTAACGCCTACAATGAGCAGTTCTTC CASSSRGSNAYNEQFF
TRBJ1-1 TRBV29-1 once . TGCAGCGTTGATCAGGCAAGAGAAGCTTTCTTT CSVDQAREAFF
TRBJ2-3 TRBV13 . . TGTGCCAGCAGCTCAGGAGGGCGGGGTACAGATACGCAGTATTTT CASSSGGRGTDTQYF
TRBJ1-1 TRBV30 . TRBD1 TGTGCCTGGACCCCCTTGACAGGGGTTAACACTGAAGCTTTCTTT CAWTPLTGVNTEAFF
TRBJ2-7 TRBV28 . . TGTGCCAGCAGGATAACAGGAAATACCTACGAGCAGTACTTC CASRITGNTYEQYF
TRBJ1-4 TRBV28 few TRBD1 TGTGCCAGCAGCCGGACAGGTCCAACTAATGAAAAACTGTTTTTT CASSRTGPTNEKLFF
TRBJ2-7 TRBV5-4 once . TGTGCCAGCAGCGGCGGCTCCTACGAGCAGTACTTC CASSGGSYEQYF
TRBJ2-1 TRBV7-8 . TRBD2 TGTGCCAGCAGTCCGACTAGCGGGAACAATGAGCAGTTCTTC CASSPTSGNNEQFF